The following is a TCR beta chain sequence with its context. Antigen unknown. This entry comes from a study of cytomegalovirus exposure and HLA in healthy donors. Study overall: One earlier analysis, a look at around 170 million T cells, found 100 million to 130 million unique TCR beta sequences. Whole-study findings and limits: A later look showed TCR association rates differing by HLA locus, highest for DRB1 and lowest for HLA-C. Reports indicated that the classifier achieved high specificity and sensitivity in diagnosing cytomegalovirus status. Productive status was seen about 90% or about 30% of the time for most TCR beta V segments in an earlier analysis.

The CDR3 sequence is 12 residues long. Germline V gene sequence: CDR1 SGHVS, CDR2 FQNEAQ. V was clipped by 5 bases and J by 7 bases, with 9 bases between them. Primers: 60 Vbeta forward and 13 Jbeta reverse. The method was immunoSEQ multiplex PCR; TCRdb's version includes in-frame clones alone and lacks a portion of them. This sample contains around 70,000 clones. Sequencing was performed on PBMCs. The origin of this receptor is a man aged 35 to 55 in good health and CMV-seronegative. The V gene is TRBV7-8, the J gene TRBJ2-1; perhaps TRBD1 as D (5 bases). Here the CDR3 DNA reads TGTGCCAGCAGCCAGACAGTTAATGAGCAGTTCTTC. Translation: CASSQTVNEQFF.